This T cell receptor (beta chain) is drawn from a study of cytomegalovirus exposure and HLA in healthy donors. Study context: From HLA-typed donors, an early data release held approximately 85 million unique TCRs. Study findings and constraints: Later analysis found that TCR beta chains associated with HLA were more clonally expanded than other, equally common chains. Most TCR sequences were seen very rarely across donors, but some public TCRs occurred in many.

Whereas donors were nominally healthy upon sampling, unrecorded immune exposures were probable. 13 Jbeta primers and 60 Vbeta primers were used for the PCR. Assay: immunoSEQ multiplex PCR; the TCRdb copy retains only in-frame clones and omits some. This table holds more than 85,000 clones, roughly 12% found once. This CDR3 is 15 amino acids long. Losses at the gene ends were 4 bases for V and 9 bases for J; bases not matched to a gene: 10. Germline CDR1 reads SGHRS; CDR2 reads YFSETQ. This clone was counted only a few times. The antigen is unknown. The V call is TRBV5-1, the J call TRBJ2-1, with 10 bases that match TRBD2. Sequencing input: PBMCs. This receptor was taken from a man aged 40-50 years in good health and CMV-seropositive. CDR3 coding DNA: TGCGCCAGCAGCCATGGGCTAGCGGGAGTCATTGAGCAGTTCTTC. Translating it yields CASSHGLAGVIEQFF. The full variable domain, in which reference TRBV5-1 and TRBJ2-1 provide the parts outside the CDR3, is KAGVTQTPRYLIKTRGQQVTLSCSPISGHRSVSWYQQTPGQGLQFLFEYFSETQRNKGNFPGRFSGRQFSNSRSEMNVSTLELGDSALYLCASSHGLAGVIEQFFGPGTRLTVL.